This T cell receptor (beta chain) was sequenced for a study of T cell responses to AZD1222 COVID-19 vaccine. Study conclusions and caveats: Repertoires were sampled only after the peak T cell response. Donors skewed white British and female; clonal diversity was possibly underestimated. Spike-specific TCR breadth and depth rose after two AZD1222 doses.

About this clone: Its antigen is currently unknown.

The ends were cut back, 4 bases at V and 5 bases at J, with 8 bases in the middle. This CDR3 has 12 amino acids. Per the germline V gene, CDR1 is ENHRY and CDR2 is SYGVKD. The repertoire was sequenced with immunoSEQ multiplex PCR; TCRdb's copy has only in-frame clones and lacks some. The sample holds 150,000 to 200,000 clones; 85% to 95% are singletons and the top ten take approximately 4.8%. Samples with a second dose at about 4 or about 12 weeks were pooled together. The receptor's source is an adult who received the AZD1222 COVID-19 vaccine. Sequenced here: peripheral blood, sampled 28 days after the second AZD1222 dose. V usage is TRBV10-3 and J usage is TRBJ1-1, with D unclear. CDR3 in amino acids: CAISAGRTEAFF. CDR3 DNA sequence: TGTGCCATCAGTGCGGGCCGGACTGAAGCTTTCTTT.